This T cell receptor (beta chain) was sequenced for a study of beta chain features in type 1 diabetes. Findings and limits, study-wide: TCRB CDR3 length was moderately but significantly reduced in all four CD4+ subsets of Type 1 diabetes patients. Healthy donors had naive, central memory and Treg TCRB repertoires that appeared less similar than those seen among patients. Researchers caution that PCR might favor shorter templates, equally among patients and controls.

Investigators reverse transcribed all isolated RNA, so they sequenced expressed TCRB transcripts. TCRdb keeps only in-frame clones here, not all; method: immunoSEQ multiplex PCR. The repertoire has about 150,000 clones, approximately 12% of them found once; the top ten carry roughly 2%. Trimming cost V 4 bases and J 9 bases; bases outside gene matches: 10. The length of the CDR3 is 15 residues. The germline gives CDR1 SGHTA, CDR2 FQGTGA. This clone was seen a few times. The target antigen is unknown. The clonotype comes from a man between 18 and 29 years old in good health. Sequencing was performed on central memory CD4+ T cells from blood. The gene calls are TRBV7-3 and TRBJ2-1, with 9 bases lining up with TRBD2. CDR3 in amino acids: CASSSTGTSSGEQFF. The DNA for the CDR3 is TGTGCCAGCAGCTCCACCGGGACTAGCTCCGGTGAGCAGTTCTTC.